This note documents a single TCR beta chain sequence. No antigen is known for it. The sample comes from a study of persistence of HIV-infected CD4 T cells. The libraries were made with immunoSEQ version 4 in survey mode. Generated by immunoSEQ multiplex PCR, the TCRdb table keeps only in-frame clones and is missing some. The data contain some 40,000 clones, more than 75% of them singletons. The V gene's germline CDR1 is LNHDA and CDR2 SQIVND (reference sequence). The V and J ends lost 4 bases and 0 bases, in that order; junction bases with no gene match: 6. CDR3 length: 16 amino acids. Cells were stimulated with overlapping HIV-1 Gag 15-mer peptides. CD40L/CD69 double-negative CD45RO-high memory CD4+ T cells were collected.

This specimen was cultured CD4+ T cells from PBMCs, taken from a patient who received antiretroviral therapy. This chain joins TRBV19 and TRBJ2-4; 7 nucleotides agree with TRBD1. The source of this sequence is an adult with HIV. The donor label of this sample is uncertain. CDR3 region: CASSTRGQLAKNIQYF. CDR3 nucleotide sequence: TGTGCCAGTAGTACCAGGGGACAGCTAGCCAAAAACATTCAGTACTTC.